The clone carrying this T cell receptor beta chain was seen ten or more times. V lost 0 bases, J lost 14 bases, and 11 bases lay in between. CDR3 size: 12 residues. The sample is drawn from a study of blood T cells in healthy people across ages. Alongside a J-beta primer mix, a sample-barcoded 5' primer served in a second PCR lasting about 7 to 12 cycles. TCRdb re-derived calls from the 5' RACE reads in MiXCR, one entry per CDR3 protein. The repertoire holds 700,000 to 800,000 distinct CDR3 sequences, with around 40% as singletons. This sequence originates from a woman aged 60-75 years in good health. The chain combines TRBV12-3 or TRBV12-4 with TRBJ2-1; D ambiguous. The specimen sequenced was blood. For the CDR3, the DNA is TGTGCCAGCAGTTTAGCCACGGGTTCGGAGTTCTTC. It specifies CASSLATGSEFF.